This entry is about one TCR beta chain. Its matching antigen is unknown. This sample is part of a study of beta chain features in type 1 diabetes. Expressed TCRB transcripts were sequenced because the isolated RNA had all been reverse transcribed beforehand. Around 4 million reads per sample were averaged for naive, central memory and regulatory samples. Sequenced by immunoSEQ multiplex PCR; TCRdb stores in-frame clones only, minus some. The data contain roughly 150,000 clones, under 9.5% of them singletons. Germline V CDR1 and CDR2: SEHNR, FQNEAQ (reference sequence). There are 14 residues in the CDR3. V lost 5 bases to trimming and J lost 5 bases; unmatched junction nucleotides: 5. Donors contributed one heparinised blood draw apiece, averaging about 110 mL. Sorted CD4+ subsets: naive, central memory, regulatory, stem cell-like memory (CD45RO/CCR7/CD25/CD127/CD95/CD27 panel). Broader study findings: There was a moderate but significant shortening of TCRB CDR3s in all four CD4+ subsets of Type 1 diabetes patients. Healthy donors had naive, central memory and Treg TCRB repertoires that appeared less similar than those seen among patients.

This sequence originates from a man aged 18 to 30 with type 1 diabetes. The specimen sequenced was central memory CD4+ T cells from blood. V gene TRBV7-9 combines with J gene TRBJ2-1; 8 positions match TRBD1. The CDR3 DNA is TGTGCCAGCAGCATTAACAGGGGGGACAATGAGCAGTTCTTC. Translated: CASSINRGDNEQFF.